Listed below are T cell receptor beta chains from one sample, sequenced in a study of T-cell memory formation after mild COVID-19. One entry per CDR3 protein, called by TCRdb with MiXCR from the 5' RACE reads. Here the sample spans around 530,000 distinct CDR3 sequences, roughly 21% being singletons. Sequences were obtained from PBMCs or a T cell subset sorted from them (not recorded which). These receptors were taken from an adult woman who had mild COVID-19 (a few samples of this study predate the infection). Cell type and time point are not known. Each CDR3 is given with its conserved first and last residue. The order of the fields is V gene, J gene, D gene, clone size, CDR3 protein, CDR3 DNA. The D gene is left open where the match is weak. Size tells how often a clone was seen (once, few, many) or the class of an expanded clone, and some rows leave it out.

TRBV4-1,TRBJ1-2,NA,NA,CASSPASGGGVGYTF,TGCGCCAGCAGCCCAGCTTCCGGGGGTGGGGTCGGCTACACCTTC
TRBV4-2,TRBJ2-7,TRBD2,NA,CASSQRTSGTAGQYF,TGTGCCAGCAGCCAACGGACTAGCGGGACCGCCGGGCAGTACTTC
TRBV4-1,TRBJ1-2,NA,NA,CASSQDGDRGYTF,TGCGCCAGCAGCCAAGACGGGGACCGAGGCTACACCTTC
TRBV7-3,TRBJ2-2,NA,NA,CASSSLGTGELFF,TGTGCCAGCAGCTCGCTAGGGACCGGGGAGCTGTTTTTT
TRBV6-5,TRBJ2-3,TRBD2,few,CASSQRESTDTQYF,TGTGCCAGCAGTCAGCGGGAGAGCACAGATACGCAGTATTTT
TRBV15,TRBJ1-4,TRBD1,NA,CATSRVRTGAIEKLFF,TGTGCCACCAGCAGAGTGAGGACAGGGGCGATAGAAAAACTGTTTTTT
TRBV6-4,TRBJ2-1,NA,NA,CASSDGGEPNEQFF,TGTGCCAGCAGTGACGGAGGGGAGCCCAATGAGCAGTTCTTC
TRBV3-1,TRBJ2-7,TRBD1,few,CASSQVGQSSEQYF,TGTGCCAGCAGCCAAGTGGGACAGTCCTCCGAGCAGTACTTC
TRBV4-3,TRBJ2-2,NA,NA,CASSQGPGIGTGELFF,TGCGCCAGCAGCCAGGGTCCGGGGATCGGCACCGGGGAGCTGTTTTTT
TRBV11-3,TRBJ2-3,NA,few,CASSLRDTPDTQYF,TGTGCCAGCAGCTTGCGAGATACACCAGATACGCAGTATTTT
TRBV19,TRBJ2-2,NA,few,CASSIVYQNTGELFF,TGTGCCAGTAGTATAGTCTACCAGAACACCGGGGAGCTGTTTTTT
TRBV10-3,TRBJ1-3,NA,NA,CAISEGSSGNTIYF,TGTGCCATCAGTGAAGGCAGCTCTGGAAACACCATATATTTT
TRBV5-1,TRBJ1-1,NA,NA,CASSLAGSGGPLNTEAFF,TGCGCCAGCAGCTTGGCCGGCTCCGGGGGCCCATTGAACACTGAAGCTTTCTTT
TRBV12-3/TRBV12-4,TRBJ1-1,TRBD1,NA,CASSTAQGINEAFF,TGTGCCAGCTCAACGGCACAGGGGATAAATGAAGCTTTCTTT
TRBV7-2,TRBJ1-1,NA,NA,CASSNRGGAEAFF,TGTGCCAGCAGCAACCGCGGGGGAGCTGAAGCTTTCTTT
TRBV4-1,TRBJ2-3,TRBD2,NA,CASSQGGGPDTQYF,TGCGCCAGCAGCCAGGGCGGGGGGCCAGATACGCAGTATTTT
TRBV7-9,TRBJ1-5,NA,few,CASSLASQPQHF,TGTGCCAGCAGCTTAGCCTCCCAGCCCCAGCATTTT
TRBV7-3,TRBJ1-6,NA,NA,CASSFSINSPLHF,TGTGCCAGCAGCTTCTCTATTAATTCACCCCTCCACTTT
TRBV7-9,TRBJ1-1,NA,NA,CASSLWGTANTEAFF,TGTGCCAGCAGCTTATGGGGGACCGCGAACACTGAAGCTTTCTTT
TRBV24-1,TRBJ2-1,TRBD2,few,CATSAPTGLAGVNEQFF,TGTGCCACCAGTGCCCCGACTGGACTAGCGGGTGTCAATGAGCAGTTCTTC
TRBV30,TRBJ2-3,NA,NA,CAWSVQGVQRTQYF,TGTGCCTGGAGTGTTCAAGGGGTCCAACGGACGCAGTATTTT
TRBV6-5,TRBJ2-7,NA,few,CASSYSGRGAHYEQYF,TGTGCCAGCAGTTACTCGGGTCGGGGGGCACACTACGAGCAGTACTTC